This T cell receptor beta chain was sequenced in a study of patients and donors after allogeneic stem cell transplantation. There are a few counts of this clonotype. TCRdb passed the RT-PCR reads through MiXCR, listing each CDR3 protein once. The sample yields fewer than 12,000 distinct CDR3 sequences, less than 25% seen once. This CDR3 region has 12 residues. V lost 6 bases to trimming and J lost 7 bases, with 12 bases between them. Germline CDR1 and CDR2: MNHNS and SASEGT. Sequencing input: blood, either unsorted or a sorted T cell fraction (not recorded which). The receptor comes from a human donor who was either an allogeneic HSCT recipient or a stem cell or donor lymphocyte infusion donor (not recorded which). It is not recorded whose cells these are; they may come from a transplant donor. The V call is TRBV6-1, the J call TRBJ1-1, with D perhaps matching TRBD1 (5 bases). Written as DNA, the CDR3 is TGTGCCAGCAGACTACAGGAGCTTGAAGCTTTCTTT. Encoded protein: CASRLQELEAFF.